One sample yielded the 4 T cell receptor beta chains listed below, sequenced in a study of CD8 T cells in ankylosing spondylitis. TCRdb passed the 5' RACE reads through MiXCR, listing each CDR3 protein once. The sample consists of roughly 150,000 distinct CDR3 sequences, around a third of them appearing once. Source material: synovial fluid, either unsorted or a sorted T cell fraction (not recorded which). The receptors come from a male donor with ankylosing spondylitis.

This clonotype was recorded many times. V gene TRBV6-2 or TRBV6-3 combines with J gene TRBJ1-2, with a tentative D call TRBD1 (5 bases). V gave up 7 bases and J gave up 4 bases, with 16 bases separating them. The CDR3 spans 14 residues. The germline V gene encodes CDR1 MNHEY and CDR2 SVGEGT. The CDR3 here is CASTDQTERYGYTF. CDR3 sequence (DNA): TGTGCCAGCACAGACCAGACAGAGCGCTATGGCTACACCTTC.

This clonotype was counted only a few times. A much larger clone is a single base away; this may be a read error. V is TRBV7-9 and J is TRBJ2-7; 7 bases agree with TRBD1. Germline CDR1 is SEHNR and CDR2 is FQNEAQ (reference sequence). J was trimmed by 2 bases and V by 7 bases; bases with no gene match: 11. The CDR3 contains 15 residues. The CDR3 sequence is CASNEGLTGPYEQYF. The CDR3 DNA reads TGTGCCAGCAACGAGGGATTGACAGGGCCCTACGAGCAGTACTTC. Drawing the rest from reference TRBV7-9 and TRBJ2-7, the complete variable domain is DTGVSQNPRHKITKRGQNVTFRCDPISEHNRLYWYRQTLGQGPEFLTYFQNEAQLEKSRLLSDRFSAERPKGSFSTLEIQRTEQGDSAMYLCASNEGLTGPYEQYFGPGTRLTVT.

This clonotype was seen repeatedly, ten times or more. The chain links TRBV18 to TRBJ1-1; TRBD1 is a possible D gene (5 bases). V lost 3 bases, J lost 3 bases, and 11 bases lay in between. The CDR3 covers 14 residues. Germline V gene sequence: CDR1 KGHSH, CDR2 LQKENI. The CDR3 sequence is CASSPYRDDTEAFF. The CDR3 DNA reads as TGTGCCAGCTCACCTTACCGGGACGACACTGAAGCTTTCTTT.

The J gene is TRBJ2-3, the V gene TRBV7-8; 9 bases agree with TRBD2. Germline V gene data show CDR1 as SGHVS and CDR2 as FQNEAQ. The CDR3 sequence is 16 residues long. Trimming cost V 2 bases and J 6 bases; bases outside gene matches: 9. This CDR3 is CASSLLAGATRDTQYF. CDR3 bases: TGTGCCAGCAGCTTATTAGCGGGAGCCACCCGGGATACGCAGTATTTT.